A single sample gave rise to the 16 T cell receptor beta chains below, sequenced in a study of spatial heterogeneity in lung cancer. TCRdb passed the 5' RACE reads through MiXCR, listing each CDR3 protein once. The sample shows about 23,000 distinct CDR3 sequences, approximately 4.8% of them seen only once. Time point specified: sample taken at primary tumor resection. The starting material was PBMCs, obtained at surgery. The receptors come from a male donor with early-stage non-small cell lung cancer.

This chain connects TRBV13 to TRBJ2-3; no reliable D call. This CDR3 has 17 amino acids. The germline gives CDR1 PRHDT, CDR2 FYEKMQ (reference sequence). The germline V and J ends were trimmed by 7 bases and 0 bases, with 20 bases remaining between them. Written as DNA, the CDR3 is TGTGCCAGCATGGTTTCCCCGCTGACGACTAGCACAGATACGCAGTATTTT. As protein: CASMVSPLTTSTDTQYF.

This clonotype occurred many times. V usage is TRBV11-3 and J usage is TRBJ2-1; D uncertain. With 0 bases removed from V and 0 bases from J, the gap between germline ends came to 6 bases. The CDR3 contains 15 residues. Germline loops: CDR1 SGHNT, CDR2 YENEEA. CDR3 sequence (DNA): TGTGCCAGCAGCTTAGATTCCAGCTCCTACAATGAGCAGTTCTTC. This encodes CASSLDSSSYNEQFF.

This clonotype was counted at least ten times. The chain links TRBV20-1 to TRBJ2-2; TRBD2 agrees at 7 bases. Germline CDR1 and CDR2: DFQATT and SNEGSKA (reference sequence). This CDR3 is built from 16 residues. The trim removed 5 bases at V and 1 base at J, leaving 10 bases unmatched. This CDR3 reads CSARGQAGLNTGELFF. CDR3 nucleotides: TGCAGTGCTCGAGGGCAAGCGGGGTTGAACACCGGGGAGCTGTTTTTT.

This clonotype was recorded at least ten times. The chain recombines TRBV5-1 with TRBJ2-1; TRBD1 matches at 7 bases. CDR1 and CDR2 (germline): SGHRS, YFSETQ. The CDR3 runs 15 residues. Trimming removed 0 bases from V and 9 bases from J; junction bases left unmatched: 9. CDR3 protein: CASSLAHRGSGEQFF. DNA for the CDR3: TGCGCCAGCAGCTTGGCCCACAGGGGTTCGGGTGAGCAGTTCTTC.

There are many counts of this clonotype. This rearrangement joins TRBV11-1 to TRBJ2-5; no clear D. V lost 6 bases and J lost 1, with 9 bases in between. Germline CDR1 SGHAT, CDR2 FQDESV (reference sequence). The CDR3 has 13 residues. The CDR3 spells CASRGPTQETQYF. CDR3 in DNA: TGTGCCAGCAGGGGCCCTACCCAAGAGACCCAGTACTTC.

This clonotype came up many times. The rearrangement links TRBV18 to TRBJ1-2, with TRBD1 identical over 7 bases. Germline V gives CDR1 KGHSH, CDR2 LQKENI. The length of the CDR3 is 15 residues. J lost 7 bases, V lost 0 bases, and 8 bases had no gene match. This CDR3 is CASSPPSHRGGGYTF. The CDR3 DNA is TGTGCCAGCTCACCACCGTCGCACAGGGGCGGTGGCTACACCTTC.

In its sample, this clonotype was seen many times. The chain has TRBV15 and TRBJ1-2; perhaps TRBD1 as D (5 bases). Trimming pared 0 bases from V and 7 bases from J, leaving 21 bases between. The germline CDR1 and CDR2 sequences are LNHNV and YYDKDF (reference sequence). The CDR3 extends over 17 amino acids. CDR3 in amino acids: CATSREFGTPVRAGYTF. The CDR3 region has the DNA TGTGCCACCAGCAGAGAATTCGGGACGCCGGTAAGGGCTGGCTACACCTTC.

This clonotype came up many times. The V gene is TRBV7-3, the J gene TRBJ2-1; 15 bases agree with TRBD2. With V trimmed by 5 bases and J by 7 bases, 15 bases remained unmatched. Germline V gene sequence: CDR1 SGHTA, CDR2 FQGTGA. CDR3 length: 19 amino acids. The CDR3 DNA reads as TGTGCCAGCAGCCCCTTGGGACTAGCGGGGGGTAGTGTGGGTAATGAGCAGTTCTTC. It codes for CASSPLGLAGGSVGNEQFF.

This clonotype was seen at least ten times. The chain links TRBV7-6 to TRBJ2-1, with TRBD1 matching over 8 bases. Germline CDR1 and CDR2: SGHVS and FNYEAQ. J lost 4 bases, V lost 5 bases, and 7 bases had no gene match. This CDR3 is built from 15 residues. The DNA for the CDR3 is TGTGCCAGCAGCCCAAGACAGGGGCGGTACAATGAGCAGTTCTTC. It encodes CASSPRQGRYNEQFF.

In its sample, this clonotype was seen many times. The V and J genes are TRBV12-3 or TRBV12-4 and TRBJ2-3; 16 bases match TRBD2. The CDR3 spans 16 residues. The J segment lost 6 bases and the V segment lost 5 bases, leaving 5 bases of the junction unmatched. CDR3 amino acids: CASSPRGLAGGDTQYF. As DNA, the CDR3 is TGTGCCAGCAGTCCCCGGGGACTAGCGGGGGGGGATACGCAGTATTTT.

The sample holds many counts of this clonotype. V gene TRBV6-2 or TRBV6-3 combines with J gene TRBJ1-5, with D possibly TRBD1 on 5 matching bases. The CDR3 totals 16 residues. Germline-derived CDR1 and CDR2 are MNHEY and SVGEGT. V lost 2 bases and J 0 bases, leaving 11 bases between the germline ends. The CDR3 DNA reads TGTGCCAGCAGTTACGCCTCCGACAGTAGCAATCAGCCCCAGCATTTT. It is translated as CASSYASDSSNQPQHF.

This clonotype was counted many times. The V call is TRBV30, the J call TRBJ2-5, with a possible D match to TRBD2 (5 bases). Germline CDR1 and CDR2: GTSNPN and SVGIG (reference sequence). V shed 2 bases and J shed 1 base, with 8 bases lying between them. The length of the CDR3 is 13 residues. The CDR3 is CAWSPGSQETQYF. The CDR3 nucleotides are TGTGCCTGGAGTCCGGGGTCCCAAGAGACCCAGTACTTC.

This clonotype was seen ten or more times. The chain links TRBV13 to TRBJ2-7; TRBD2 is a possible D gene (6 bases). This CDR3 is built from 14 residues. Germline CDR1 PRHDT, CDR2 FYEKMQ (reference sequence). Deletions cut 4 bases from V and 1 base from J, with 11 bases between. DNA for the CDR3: TGTGCCAGCAGCTCCGCCCGGGGGTCCTACGAGCAGTACTTC. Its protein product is CASSSARGSYEQYF.

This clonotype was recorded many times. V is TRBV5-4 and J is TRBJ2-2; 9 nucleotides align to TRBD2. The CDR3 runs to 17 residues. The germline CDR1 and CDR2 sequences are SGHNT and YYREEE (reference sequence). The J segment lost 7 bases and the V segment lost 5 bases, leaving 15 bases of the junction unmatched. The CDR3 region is CASRTSGGPNVHGELFF. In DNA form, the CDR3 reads TGTGCCAGCAGGACTAGCGGAGGCCCTAACGTCCACGGGGAGCTGTTTTTT.

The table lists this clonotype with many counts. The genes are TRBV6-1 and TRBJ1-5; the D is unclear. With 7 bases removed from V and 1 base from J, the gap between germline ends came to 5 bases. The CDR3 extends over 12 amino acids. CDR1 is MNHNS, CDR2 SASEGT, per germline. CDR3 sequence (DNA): TGTGCCAGCAAGGGCAGCAATCAGCCCCAGCATTTT. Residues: CASKGSNQPQHF.

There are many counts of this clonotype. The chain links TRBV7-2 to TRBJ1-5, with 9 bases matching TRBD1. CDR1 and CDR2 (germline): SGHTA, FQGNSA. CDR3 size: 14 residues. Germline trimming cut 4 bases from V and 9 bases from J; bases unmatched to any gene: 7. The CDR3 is CASSSDRGQGPQHF. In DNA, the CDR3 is TGTGCCAGCAGCTCGGACAGGGGCCAGGGGCCCCAGCATTTT.